The 19 T cell receptor beta chains below were found in one sample sequenced in a study of T cells after yellow fever vaccination. TCRdb re-analysed the 5' RACE reads in MiXCR, keeping a single row per CDR3 protein. The sample has 110,000 or so distinct CDR3 sequences; roughly 7.9% are singletons. The sample here was CD4+ T cells sorted from PBMCs, taken roughly 46 days after the first yellow fever vaccination. Receptor source: a young man who received the YFV17D yellow fever vaccine.

This clonotype was seen repeatedly, ten times or more. The chain links TRBV12-3 or TRBV12-4 to TRBJ2-1; TRBD1 might be the D (6 bases). The CDR3 consists of 14 residues. Trimming cost V 7 bases and J 5 bases, with 15 bases left between them. In DNA form, the CDR3 reads TGTGCCAGCACCCTACAGGGATTCAACAATGAGCAGTTCTTC. Amino acids: CASTLQGFNNEQFF.

This clonotype came up a few times. J is TRBJ1-5 and V is TRBV2; no reliable D call. V lost 0 bases and J 4 bases, leaving 7 bases between the germline ends. This CDR3 spans 14 amino acids. CDR1 and CDR2 from the germline V gene are SNHLY and FYNNEI. The CDR3: CASSEARRNQPQHF. Written as DNA, the CDR3 is TGTGCCAGCAGTGAAGCGCGGAGAAATCAGCCCCAGCATTTT.

This clonotype has at least ten counts. V and J are TRBV6-5 and TRBJ2-3; 9 bases align to TRBD1. The CDR3 totals 15 residues. The V and J ends lost 6 bases and 2 bases, in that order; junction bases with no gene match: 6. Germline V gene data show CDR1 as MNHEY and CDR2 as SVGAGI. The CDR3 protein is CASSLQGAFTDTQYF. The DNA for the CDR3 is TGTGCCAGCAGCTTACAGGGGGCTTTCACAGATACGCAGTATTTT.

This clonotype was recorded many times. The V call is TRBV7-2, the J call TRBJ2-3; 14 nucleotides line up with TRBD2. Germline V gene data show CDR1 as SGHTA and CDR2 as FQGNSA. V was clipped by 5 bases and J by 6 bases; unmatched bases: 10. The CDR3 extends over 17 amino acids. CDR3 protein: CASSPTGTSGGPDTQYF. As DNA, the CDR3 is TGTGCCAGCAGCCCGACCGGGACTAGCGGGGGCCCGGATACGCAGTATTTT.

The chain has TRBV3-1 and TRBJ1-6; no reliable D call. Germline CDR1 reads LGHDT; CDR2 reads YNNKEL (reference sequence). Trimming pared 11 bases from V and 2 bases from J, leaving 16 bases between. The CDR3 has 15 residues. CDR3 coding DNA: TGTGCCTCCACCCAAGACGCTGCCTATAATTCACCCCTCCACTTT. This translates into CASTQDAAYNSPLHF.

The table lists this clonotype with many counts. V is TRBV20-1 and J is TRBJ2-2, with D unresolved. In germline, CDR1 is DFQATT, CDR2 SNEGSKA (reference sequence). The CDR3 runs to 14 residues. The V end lost 3 bases, the J end lost 0 bases, and 8 bases lay between the germline ends. The CDR3 is CSARAEANTGELFF. The CDR3 nucleotides are TGCAGTGCTAGGGCAGAAGCGAACACCGGGGAGCTGTTTTTT.

This clonotype was found many times. J is TRBJ2-2 and V is TRBV2, with D perhaps being TRBD1 or TRBD2 (5 bases each). CDR3 size: 16 residues. The ends were cut back, 5 bases at V and 0 bases at J, with 13 bases in the middle. Germline-derived CDR1 and CDR2 are SNHLY and FYNNEI. Here the CDR3 reads CASSSYGAANTGELFF. The CDR3 DNA follows: TGTGCCAGCAGTTCCTACGGGGCCGCGAACACCGGGGAGCTGTTTTTT.

There are many counts of this clonotype. The V and J genes are TRBV7-9 and TRBJ2-2; no clear D. Trimming cost V 3 bases and J 3 bases, with 8 bases left between them. Germline values: CDR1 SEHNR, CDR2 FQNEAQ (reference sequence). The CDR3 length is 14 residues. The CDR3 here is CASSLASYTGELFF. DNA of the CDR3: TGTGCCAGCAGCTTGGCGTCCTACACCGGGGAGCTGTTTTTT.

This clonotype was counted at least ten times. The rearrangement uses TRBV7-9 and TRBJ2-1; D not certain. Germline CDR1 and CDR2: SEHNR and FQNEAQ (reference sequence). V lost 2 bases and J 0 bases, leaving 5 bases between the germline ends. CDR3 length: 14 residues. The CDR3, as DNA: TGTGCCAGCAGCTTATCTAGCTCCTACAATGAGCAGTTCTTC. It is translated as CASSLSSSYNEQFF.

This clonotype was seen repeatedly, ten times or more. The CDR3 DNA reads as TGTGCCAGCAGCCAGGAAGCGGGGGGTCTGAAGGAGCAGTTCTTC. Residues: CASSQEAGGLKEQFF. V gene TRBV3-1 combines with J gene TRBJ2-1, with 9 bases identical to TRBD2. The V segment lost 3 bases and the J segment 10 bases; nucleotides outside the gene matches: 10. Germline CDR1 reads LGHDT; CDR2 reads YNNKEL (reference sequence). The length of the CDR3 is 15 residues.

This clonotype was recorded many times. The chain is built from TRBV2 and TRBJ2-7, with D uncertain. CDR3 length: 13 amino acids. The germline CDR1 and CDR2 sequences are SNHLY and FYNNEI. With 1 base removed from V and 2 bases from J, the gap between germline ends came to 6 bases. The CDR3 loop is CASSEGQTYEQYV. Written as DNA, the CDR3 is TGTGCCAGCAGTGAAGGTCAGACCTACGAGCAGTACGTC.

A note on this clonotype: A much larger clonotype is one base distant, so this may be a read error. The chain couples TRBV10-2 to TRBJ2-3; 13 bases match TRBD2. CDR1 is WSHSY and CDR2 is SAAADI in the germline V gene. Unmatched junction bases numbered 7, after V lost 6 bases and J lost 10 bases. The CDR3 extends over 14 amino acids. The CDR3 region is CASSGTSGTNAQYF. The CDR3 DNA reads as TGCGCCAGCAGCGGGACTAGCGGGACGAATGCGCAGTATTTT.

This clonotype has at least ten counts. CDR3 region: CASSLSGISADTQYF. The CDR3 coding sequence is TGCGCCAGCAGCTTGAGTGGGATTTCGGCAGATACGCAGTATTTT. The rearrangement joins TRBV5-1 to TRBJ2-3; D is undetermined. The ends were cut back, 1 base at V and 4 bases at J, with 13 bases in the middle. The germline gives CDR1 SGHRS, CDR2 YFSETQ. This CDR3 contains 15 residues.

This clonotype occurred many times. The gene calls are TRBV7-9 and TRBJ2-3, with D perhaps assigned TRBD1 or TRBD2 (5 bases each). The CDR3 loop spans 15 amino acids. In germline, CDR1 is SEHNR, CDR2 FQNEAQ (reference sequence). V lost 10 bases and J lost 0, with 17 bases in between. The CDR3 is CATRGPTTSTDTQYF. The CDR3, as DNA: TGTGCCACCCGGGGACCGACAACTAGCACAGATACGCAGTATTTT. Supplemented by reference TRBV7-9 and TRBJ2-3, the full variable domain reads DTGVSQNPRHKITKRGQNVTFRCDPISEHNRLYWYRQTLGQGPEFLTYFQNEAQLEKSRLLSDRFSAERPKGSFSTLEIQRTEQGDSAMYLCATRGPTTSTDTQYFGPGTRLTVL.

This clonotype was detected ten times or more. V is TRBV4-1 and J is TRBJ1-5, with 8 bases fitting TRBD1. J was trimmed by 4 bases and V by 3 bases; bases with no gene match: 8. Germline lookup yields CDR1 MGHRA and CDR2 YSYEKL. The CDR3 contains 16 residues. The CDR3 bases are TGCGCCAGCAGCCAGCCAGACAGGGGACGAAATCAGCCCCAGCATTTT. As protein: CASSQPDRGRNQPQHF.

There are many counts of this clonotype. This chain joins TRBV27 and TRBJ2-7; D may be TRBD1 (6 bases). Trimming cost V 6 bases and J 3 bases, with 18 bases left between them. This CDR3 has 15 amino acids. Germline V gene lookup returns CDR1 MNHEY and CDR2 SMNVEV (reference sequence). CDR3 sequence (DNA): TGTGCCAGCAGACTTACGCCTACAGGGTTCTACGAGCAGTACGTC. It encodes CASRLTPTGFYEQYV.

The table lists this clonotype with many counts. The V call is TRBV5-5, the J call TRBJ2-5; weak D call: TRBD1 (6 bases). Between the trimmed V and J ends, which lost 4 bases and 4 bases, there was a span of 17 bases. The CDR3 consists of 15 residues. The germline CDR1 and CDR2 sequences are SGHKS and YYEKEE (reference sequence). The CDR3 reads CASSRDGQSAETQYF. The DNA of the CDR3 is TGTGCCAGCAGCCGGGATGGACAGTCGGCAGAGACCCAGTACTTC.

This clonotype has ten or more counts. The chain combines TRBV4-2 with TRBJ2-5, with D uncertain. The CDR3 extends over 13 amino acids. The germline V gene encodes CDR1 LGHNA and CDR2 YNFKEQ. V was shortened by 1 base and J by 5 bases, with 8 bases between the two germline ends. The CDR3 sequence: CASSQAGVETQYF. The CDR3 region has the DNA TGTGCCAGCAGCCAAGCAGGCGTGGAGACCCAGTACTTC.

This clonotype appeared many times. The chain has TRBV12-3 or TRBV12-4 and TRBJ1-2; possible D gene TRBD1, 5 bases. The germline V and J ends were trimmed by 6 bases and 4 bases, with 12 bases remaining between them. This CDR3 region has 13 residues. The CDR3: CASRLTGAYGYTF. In DNA form, the CDR3 reads TGTGCCAGCAGGCTTACAGGAGCCTATGGCTACACCTTC.